This TCR beta chain was sequenced during a study of early T cells in non-severe SARS-CoV-2 infection. This clonotype has a handful of counts. TCRdb redid the calling of the 5' RACE reads with MiXCR, one entry per CDR3 protein. The sample lists tens of thousands of distinct CDR3 sequences; less than 15% were seen once. This CDR3 contains 16 residues. V shed 4 bases and J 4 bases; nucleotides not matched to a gene: 12. Germline assignment: CDR1 DFQATT and CDR2 SNEGSKA (reference sequence). This TCR was recovered from an adult who was a healthcare worker with PCR-confirmed SARS-CoV-2 infection or an uninfected control (not recorded which). The V and J genes are TRBV20-1 and TRBJ2-3; 9 nucleotides align to TRBD2. Sequences were obtained from whole blood. The CDR3 loop is CSAIPSSGAYADTQYF. Written as DNA, the CDR3 is TGCAGTGCTATCCCCTCTAGCGGGGCTTATGCAGATACGCAGTATTTT.